This TCR beta chain was found in a study of T cell clones after liver transplantation. The wider study: Samples came from ITN030ST, which attempted immunosuppression withdrawal within 2 years of liver transplantation. Three of the eight recipients were HCV-positive; the rest had non-autoimmune, non-viral transplant indications. Blood was drawn pre-transplant, before withdrawal, and after full or failed withdrawal. General study points: A significant post-transplant drop in circulating graft-donor-reactive CD4 TCRbeta sequences occurred in most of the 8 subjects.

Notes on this clone: The antigen is unknown.

Method: immunoSEQ multiplex PCR; TCRdb's copy keeps in-frame clones and lacks some. Of about 74,000 clones listed, about 80% are singletons. This sequence originates from a human donor who received a liver transplant. Sample: CD4+ T cells from blood, taken before liver transplant.

Written as DNA, the CDR3 is TGTGCCAGCAGCTTAGCGAGAGGGGGGAATGGCTACACCTTC. It yields the protein CASSLARGGNGYTF. The chain recombines TRBV7-2 with TRBJ1-2; possible D gene TRBD1, 6 bases. Germline V gene data show CDR1 as SGHTA and CDR2 as FQGNSA. The CDR3 has 14 residues. Trimming removed 0 bases at V and 6 bases at J, with 11 bases between. Full variable domain (missing parts from reference TRBV7-2 and TRBJ1-2): GAGVSQSPSNKVTEKGKDVELRCDPISGHTALYWYRQSLGQGLEFLIYFQGNSAPDKSGLPSDRFSAERTGGSVSTLTIQRTQQEDSAVYLCASSLARGGNGYTFGSGTRLTVV.